These T cell receptor beta chains were read from a single sample in a study of blood T cell repertoires in COVID-19. The data were produced by immunoSEQ multiplex PCR, yet TCRdb's version contains in-frame clones alone and is incomplete. The table has about 310,000 clones, nearly 90% seen once; the top ten hold 3.5% to 4.5%. The sequenced sample consisted of PBMCs or T cells enriched from blood (not recorded which). The source is a woman under 30 with acute COVID-19. CDR3s include the opening cysteine and the closing phenylalanine or tryptophan. A D gene is named only where the DNA matches it firmly.

>.|TRBJ2-7|TRBV9
CASSVDGGWQYF
TGTGCCAGCAGCGTAGACGGTGGTTGGCAGTACTTC
>.|TRBJ1-6|TRBV28
CASGFPQGKFDPPLHF
TGTGCCAGCGGCTTCCCGCAGGGGAAGTTCGATCCACCCCTCCACTTT
>TRBD1|TRBJ2-1|TRBV24-1
CATSDPRQGAYNEQFF
TGTGCCACCAGTGATCCTCGACAGGGGGCCTACAATGAGCAGTTCTTC
>.|TRBJ1-5|TRBV15
CATSREGGSNQPQHF
TGTGCCACCAGCAGAGAGGGGGGAAGCAATCAGCCCCAGCATTTT
>TRBD2|TRBJ2-7|TRBV7-2
CASSLIGRGHEQYF
TGTGCCAGCAGCTTAATCGGGAGGGGACACGAGCAGTACTTC
>.|TRBJ1-1|TRBV14
CASSQLGGGRNTEAFF
TGTGCCAGCAGCCAACTCGGCGGGGGGCGGAACACTGAAGCTTTCTTT
>.|TRBJ1-2|TRBV28
CASSSNSDSVGYTF
TGTGCCAGCAGCTCCAATTCCGACTCGGTTGGCTACACCTTC
>TRBD2|TRBJ2-7|TRBV2
CARQLKAGGPDEQYF
TGTGCCAGACAACTAAAAGCGGGAGGGCCTGACGAGCAGTACTTC
>TRBD1|TRBJ1-1|TRBV27
CASSLYRTGLSTEAFF
TGTGCCAGCAGTTTATACCGGACAGGGCTGAGCACTGAAGCTTTCTTT
>TRBD2|TRBJ2-3|TRBV20-1
CSASPRASGRWTDTQYF
TGCAGTGCTAGTCCGCGGGCTAGCGGGAGATGGACAGATACGCAGTATTTT
>.|TRBJ2-7|TRBV11-2
CASSLVKGLGEQYF
TGTGCCAGCAGCTTAGTTAAGGGGTTAGGCGAGCAGTACTTC